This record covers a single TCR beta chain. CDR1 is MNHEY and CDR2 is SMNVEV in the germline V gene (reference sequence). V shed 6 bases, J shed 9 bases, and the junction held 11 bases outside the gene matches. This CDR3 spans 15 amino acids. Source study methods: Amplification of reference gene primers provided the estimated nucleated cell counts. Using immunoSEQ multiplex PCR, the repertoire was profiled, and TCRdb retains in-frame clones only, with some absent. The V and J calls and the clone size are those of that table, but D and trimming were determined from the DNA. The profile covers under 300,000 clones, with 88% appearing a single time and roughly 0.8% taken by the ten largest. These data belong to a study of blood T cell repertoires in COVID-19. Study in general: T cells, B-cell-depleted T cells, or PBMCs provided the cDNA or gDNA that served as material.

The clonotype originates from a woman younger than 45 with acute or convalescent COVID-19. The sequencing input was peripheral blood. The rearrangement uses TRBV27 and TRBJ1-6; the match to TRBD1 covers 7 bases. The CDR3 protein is CASRPITGASSPLHF. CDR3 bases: TGTGCCAGCAGACCTATTACAGGGGCTTCTTCACCCCTCCACTTT.